The table lists the clone carrying this TCR beta chain with a few counts. The data stem from a study of technical replicates of blood from a few donors. The assay was immunoSEQ multiplex PCR, and TCRdb's table has in-frame clones only and misses some. The top ten clones hold less than 0.5% of a sample with tens of thousands of clones, 92% of them seen once. With 4 bases removed from V and 6 bases from J, the gap between germline ends came to 17 bases. The CDR3 is made up of 15 amino acids. CDR1 is SGHKS and CDR2 is YYEKEE in the germline V gene (reference sequence). The gene calls are TRBV5-5 and TRBJ1-5; D is uncertain. The sequenced material came from T cells isolated from PBMCs. This TCR was recovered from a human donor in good health. In nucleotides, the CDR3 is TGTGCCAGCAGCCTTGTGGGAGGGCTAGGTCAGCCCCAGCATTTT. It specifies CASSLVGGLGQPQHF.